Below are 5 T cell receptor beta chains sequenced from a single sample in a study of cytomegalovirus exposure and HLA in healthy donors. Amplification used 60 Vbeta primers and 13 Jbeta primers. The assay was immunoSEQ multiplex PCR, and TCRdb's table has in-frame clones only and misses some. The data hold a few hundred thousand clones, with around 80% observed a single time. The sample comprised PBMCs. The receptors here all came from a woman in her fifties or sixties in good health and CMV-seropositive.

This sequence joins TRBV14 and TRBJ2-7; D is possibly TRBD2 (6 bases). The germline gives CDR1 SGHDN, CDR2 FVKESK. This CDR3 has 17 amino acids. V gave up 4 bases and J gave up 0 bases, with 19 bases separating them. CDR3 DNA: TGTGCCAGCAGCCTGCTAGGGTGGGGGGAAACCTCCTACGAGCAGTACTTC. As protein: CASSLLGWGETSYEQYF.

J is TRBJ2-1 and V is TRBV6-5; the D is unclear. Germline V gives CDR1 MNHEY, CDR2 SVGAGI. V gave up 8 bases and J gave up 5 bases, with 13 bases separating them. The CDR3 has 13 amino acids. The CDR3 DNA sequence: TGTGCCAGCCGTCGTTCTTATCACAATGAGCAGTTCTTC. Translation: CASRRSYHNEQFF.

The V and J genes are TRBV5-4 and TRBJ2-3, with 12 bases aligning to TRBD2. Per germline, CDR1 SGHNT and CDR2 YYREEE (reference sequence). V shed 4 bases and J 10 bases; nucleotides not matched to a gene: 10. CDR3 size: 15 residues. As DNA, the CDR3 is TGTGCCAGCAGCCCCCGACTAGCGGGGGTGCTGGCGCAGTATTTT. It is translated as CASSPRLAGVLAQYF.

The CDR3 DNA follows: TGCGCCAGCAGCTTCTACGGGGGGGTCGAAGAGACCCAGTACTTC. Its translation: CASSFYGGVEETQYF. This chain joins TRBV5-1 and TRBJ2-5; 8 nucleotides agree with TRBD2. With V trimmed by 2 bases and J by 3 bases, 6 bases remained unmatched. Germline-derived CDR1 and CDR2 are SGHRS and YFSETQ. CDR3 length: 15 amino acids.

The CDR3 DNA follows: TGTGCCATCAGAGGGAGTTATGACTACGAGCAGTACTTC. Residues: CAIRGSYDYEQYF. The chain couples TRBV10-3 to TRBJ2-7, with D possibly TRBD2 on 5 matching bases. This CDR3 contains 13 residues. Germline V gene lookup returns CDR1 ENHRY and CDR2 SYGVKD. Trimming removed 6 bases from V and 3 bases from J, with 12 bases in between.